The 32 T cell receptor beta chains reported below all come from one sample, sequenced in a study of shared clonotypes between healthy human individuals. Clones were sequenced by immunoSEQ multiplex PCR, and TCRdb holds only the in-frame ones, with some missing. Of just under 350,000 clones in the sample, around 70% were seen once. Material for sequencing was memory CD4+ T cells sorted from blood. Specified subset: CD45RA-negative fraction. The receptors here all came from a man aged 25 to 45 in good health.

The rearrangement joins TRBV4-1 to TRBJ2-7, with a possible D match to TRBD2 (5 bases). Germline loops: CDR1 MGHRA, CDR2 YSYEKL. V lost 4 bases, J lost 0 bases, and 22 bases lay in between. The CDR3 consists of 18 residues. CDR3 residues: CASSPGVLRRISSYEQYF. For the CDR3, the DNA is TGCGCCAGCAGCCCTGGGGTGCTCCGGAGGATAAGCTCCTACGAGCAGTACTTC.

This chain uses TRBV6-4 with TRBJ2-3, with 13 positions matching TRBD2. This CDR3 spans 16 amino acids. The germline CDR1 and CDR2 sequences are MRHNA and SNTAGT. J was trimmed by 2 bases and V by 6 bases; bases with no gene match: 5. CDR3 nucleotides: TGTGCCAGCAGACGACTAGCGGGAGGAATCACAGATACGCAGTATTTT. This gives the protein CASRRLAGGITDTQYF.

This chain joins TRBV28 and TRBJ2-7; 15 bases fit TRBD2. This CDR3 has 15 residues. Germline lookup yields CDR1 MDHEN and CDR2 SYDVKM. The trim removed 10 bases at V and 7 bases at J, leaving 11 bases unmatched. The CDR3 region is CAISGLAGGPGEQYF. The DNA for the CDR3 is TGTGCCATCTCGGGACTAGCGGGAGGACCAGGTGAGCAGTACTTC.

The rearrangement uses TRBV2 and TRBJ2-3, with D possibly being TRBD1 (5 bases). The germline V gene has CDR1 SNHLY and CDR2 FYNNEI. Trimming removed 6 bases at V and 5 bases at J, with 12 bases between. The CDR3 totals 13 residues. The CDR3 here is CASSVTVGDTQYF. CDR3 DNA: TGTGCCAGCAGCGTGACAGTGGGAGATACGCAGTATTTT.

The chain joins TRBV27 to TRBJ2-7; 7 nucleotides align to TRBD2. Germline-derived CDR1 and CDR2 are MNHEY and SMNVEV (reference sequence). J gave up 4 bases and V 3 bases, and 12 bases lay outside the gene matches. CDR3 size: 16 residues. CDR3 loop: CASSLFGRGRQYEQYF. CDR3 coding DNA: TGTGCCAGCAGTTTGTTCGGGCGCGGGAGACAATACGAGCAGTACTTC.

A few counts support this clone. The V and J genes are TRBV7-2 and TRBJ2-5, with D possibly TRBD2 on 6 matching bases. V shed 8 bases and J shed 3 bases, with 22 bases lying between them. Germline V gives CDR1 SGHTA, CDR2 FQGNSA. The length of the CDR3 is 16 residues. CDR3 sequence reads: CASFLTRGDRKETQYF. CDR3 coding DNA: TGTGCCAGCTTTCTAACGCGGGGAGACAGAAAAGAGACCCAGTACTTC. Together with reference TRBV7-2 and TRBJ2-5, the CDR3 gives the full variable domain: GAGVSQSPSNKVTEKGKDVELRCDPISGHTALYWYRQSLGQGLEFLIYFQGNSAPDKSGLPSDRFSAERTGGSVSTLTIQRTQQEDSAVYLCASFLTRGDRKETQYFGPGTRLLVL.

The V call is TRBV14, the J call TRBJ2-5; 8 nucleotides agree with TRBD2. Losses at the gene ends were 1 base for V and 3 bases for J; bases not matched to a gene: 13. This CDR3 region has 18 residues. Germline assignment: CDR1 SGHDN and CDR2 FVKESK. The CDR3 DNA reads TGTGCCAGCAGCCAAGGACGGTCTAGCGGGTCCCAAGAAGAGACCCAGTACTTC. It specifies CASSQGRSSGSQEETQYF.

V usage is TRBV29-1 and J usage is TRBJ2-2; maybe TRBD2 (5 bases). The CDR3 is 12 amino acids. The V gene's germline CDR1 is SQVTM and CDR2 ANQGSEA. Trimming removed 7 bases from V and 5 bases from J, with 11 bases in between. CDR3 amino acids: CSAERTTGELFF. The DNA for the CDR3 is TGCAGCGCAGAGAGGACTACCGGGGAGCTGTTTTTT.

The J gene is TRBJ2-2, the V gene TRBV5-1; 9 bases are a match to TRBD2. J was trimmed by 5 bases and V by 3 bases; bases with no gene match: 11. Germline V gene sequence: CDR1 SGHRS, CDR2 YFSETQ. There are 17 residues in the CDR3. As DNA, the CDR3 is TGCGCCAGCAGCTCGAGGGTAGCGGGAGCGGGTACCGGGGAGCTGTTTTTT. Encoded protein: CASSSRVAGAGTGELFF.

This clone was found many times. V usage is TRBV7-7 and J usage is TRBJ2-1; 7 bases line up with TRBD2. This CDR3 is 15 amino acids long. The V and J ends lost 5 bases and 7 bases, in that order; junction bases with no gene match: 11. Per the germline V gene, CDR1 is SSHAT and CDR2 is FNYEAQ (reference sequence). The CDR3 sequence: CASSKEGLGANEQFF. The CDR3 coding sequence is TGTGCCAGCAGCAAAGAAGGACTAGGGGCTAATGAGCAGTTCTTC.

The chain employs TRBV19 and TRBJ1-1; TRBD1 matches at 7 bases. The germline V gene encodes CDR1 LNHDA and CDR2 SQIVND (reference sequence). The V gene end was trimmed by 4 bases and the J gene end by 1 base; junction bases not matched to a gene: 6. This CDR3 contains 15 residues. The CDR3 sequence: CASSTGQVGNTEAFF. Written as DNA, the CDR3 is TGTGCCAGTAGTACCGGACAGGTTGGGAACACTGAAGCTTTCTTT.

The rearrangement joins TRBV29-1 to TRBJ2-2; a weak D match, TRBD2 (6 bases). Per the germline V gene, CDR1 is SQVTM and CDR2 is ANQGSEA. This CDR3 region has 15 residues. V was cut by 3 bases and J by 5 bases, with 16 bases left in between. The CDR3 nucleotides read TGCAGCGTTGACATCGGAGGGATCGGTACCGGGGAGCTGTTTTTT. Its translation is CSVDIGGIGTGELFF.

This rearrangement joins TRBV7-9 to TRBJ2-7; 7 positions match TRBD2. CDR1 and CDR2 from the germline V gene are SEHNR and FQNEAQ (reference sequence). V was clipped by 1 base and J by 0 bases; unmatched bases: 3. There are 15 residues in the CDR3. CDR3 residues: CASSLGWGGSYEQYF. The CDR3 coding sequence is TGTGCCAGCAGCTTAGGGTGGGGGGGCTCCTACGAGCAGTACTTC.

This clone was seen only once. V usage is TRBV18 and J usage is TRBJ2-7; D unclear. V lost 4 bases, J lost 5 bases, and 6 bases lay in between. Germline V gene data show CDR1 as KGHSH and CDR2 as LQKENI. The CDR3 totals 11 residues. DNA for the CDR3: TGTGCCAGCTCACGTGGCAACGAGCAGTACTTC. Encoded protein: CASSRGNEQYF.

This chain links TRBV15 with TRBJ2-1, with D possibly TRBD1 on 8 matching bases. The CDR3 is made up of 15 amino acids. Germline-derived CDR1 and CDR2 are LNHNV and YYDKDF (reference sequence). Trimming stripped 6 bases from V and 3 bases from J, with 15 bases between. DNA of the CDR3: TGTGCCACCAGTAGGGGGGGGACAGGCTACAATGAGCAGTTCTTC. It translates to CATSRGGTGYNEQFF.

The genes are TRBV5-4 and TRBJ2-5; no clear D gene. Germline CDR1 is SGHNT and CDR2 is YYREEE (reference sequence). The CDR3 is made up of 13 amino acids. Trimming removed 4 bases from V and 2 bases from J, with 9 bases in between. This chain's CDR3 is CASSLEFQETQYF. CDR3 DNA sequence: TGTGCCAGCAGCCTAGAGTTTCAAGAGACCCAGTACTTC.

The chain uses TRBV30 and TRBJ1-1; maybe TRBD1 (5 bases). V lost 4 bases, J lost 3 bases, and 15 bases lay in between. This CDR3 has 14 amino acids. Germline loops: CDR1 GTSNPN, CDR2 SVGIG (reference sequence). The CDR3 bases are TGTGCCTGGAAGCACCAGGGTTTGTACACTGAAGCTTTCTTT. Translation: CAWKHQGLYTEAFF.

This clone was recorded once. V and J are TRBV27 and TRBJ2-2; D is uncertain. Germline lookup yields CDR1 MNHEY and CDR2 SMNVEV (reference sequence). CDR3 length: 15 residues. The V and J ends lost 2 bases and 5 bases respectively, with 12 bases between them. CDR3 in DNA: TGTGCCAGCAGTTTAGCCAAGGGATATACCGGGGAGCTGTTTTTT. Protein: CASSLAKGYTGELFF.

This clone came up a few times. The genes are TRBV10-2 and TRBJ2-7; 11 positions match TRBD2. After removal of 2 bases from V and 2 bases from J, the junction contained 5 bases not matched to a gene. Germline V gives CDR1 WSHSY, CDR2 SAAADI. The CDR3 contains 16 residues. CDR3 amino acids: CASSEPGLAATYEQYF. The CDR3 nucleotides are TGCGCCAGCAGTGAGCCGGGACTAGCGGCAACCTACGAGCAGTACTTC.

Only one count was recorded for this clone. The V and J genes are TRBV28 and TRBJ2-4, with 10 bases aligning to TRBD1. Germline V lookup: CDR1 MDHEN, CDR2 SYDVKM. Losses at the gene ends were 5 bases for V and 1 base for J; bases not matched to a gene: 5. CDR3 length: 16 amino acids. Written as DNA, the CDR3 is TGTGCCAGCAGTCCCTGGGGACAGGGGGCCAAAAACATTCAGTACTTC. Translation: CASSPWGQGAKNIQYF.

This clone was counted at least ten times. This chain links TRBV10-1 with TRBJ2-3; D is unclear. Trimming shortened V by 5 bases and J by 3 bases, and 9 bases separated the two germline ends. The CDR3 is 13 amino acids. Per germline, CDR1 WNHNN and CDR2 SYGVQD (reference sequence). The CDR3 loop reads CASSSVPTDTQYF. In DNA, the CDR3 is TGCGCCAGCAGTAGCGTACCAACAGATACGCAGTATTTT.

J is TRBJ2-7 and V is TRBV6-1; perhaps TRBD2 as D (5 bases). The germline gives CDR1 MNHNS, CDR2 SASEGT. The CDR3 consists of 12 residues. CDR3 in amino acids: CGTGGWLSEQYF. The DNA of the CDR3 is TGTGGAACCGGCGGGTGGCTCAGCGAGCAGTACTTC.

This chain connects TRBV6-5 to TRBJ2-5, with D possibly being TRBD1 (6 bases). This CDR3 region has 13 residues. V shed 6 bases and J shed 4 bases, with 12 bases lying between them. Germline V gene data show CDR1 as MNHEY and CDR2 as SVGAGI. The CDR3: CASRKTGRETQYF. The CDR3 region has the DNA TGTGCCAGCAGGAAAACAGGGAGAGAGACCCAGTACTTC.

This clone was counted at least ten times. This sequence joins TRBV7-9 and TRBJ2-3; TRBD2 aligns across 8 bases. J gave up 4 bases and V 5 bases, and 8 bases lay outside the gene matches. The CDR3 contains 15 residues. Germline V lookup: CDR1 SEHNR, CDR2 FQNEAQ (reference sequence). CDR3 residues: CASSRPGLGPDTQYF. Written as DNA, the CDR3 is TGTGCCAGCAGCCGTCCGGGACTAGGTCCAGATACGCAGTATTTT.

The chain uses TRBV15 and TRBJ2-1; possible D gene TRBD1, 5 bases. V lost 0 bases, J lost 6 bases, and 9 bases lay in between. The CDR3 has 14 residues. Germline-derived CDR1 and CDR2 are LNHNV and YYDKDF (reference sequence). This chain's CDR3 is CATSRDGQGNEQFF. CDR3 bases: TGTGCCACCAGCAGAGATGGGCAGGGCAATGAGCAGTTCTTC.

J is TRBJ2-1 and V is TRBV6-5, with TRBD1 matching over 10 bases. Trimming cost V 5 bases and J 9 bases; bases outside gene matches: 4. Germline loops: CDR1 MNHEY, CDR2 SVGAGI. The CDR3 is 13 amino acids. CDR3: CASSDRGQGEQFF. The CDR3 region has the DNA TGTGCCAGCAGTGACAGGGGGCAGGGTGAGCAGTTCTTC.

This sequence joins TRBV5-1 and TRBJ1-1; weak D call: TRBD1 (5 bases). Germline loops: CDR1 SGHRS, CDR2 YFSETQ. The germline V and J ends were trimmed by 4 bases and 1 base, with 11 bases remaining between them. The CDR3 loop spans 14 amino acids. The CDR3 bases are TGCGCCAGCAGCCGAGGGACGGGGAACACTGAAGCTTTCTTT. Protein: CASSRGTGNTEAFF.

This chain uses TRBV7-9 with TRBJ2-1, with D possibly matching TRBD2 (6 bases). The CDR3 runs 11 residues. V was trimmed by 6 bases and J by 10 bases, leaving 10 bases between them. Germline V lookup: CDR1 SEHNR, CDR2 FQNEAQ (reference sequence). The CDR3 protein is CASSQTREQFF. The CDR3 nucleotides are TGTGCCAGCAGTCAGACTAGGGAGCAGTTCTTC.

This clone was seen many times. This chain joins TRBV5-4 and TRBJ2-3; the D is unclear. CDR3 length equals 15 residues. Germline V CDR1 and CDR2: SGHNT, YYREEE (reference sequence). Trimming shortened V by 4 bases and J by 1 base, and 13 bases separated the two germline ends. In DNA form, the CDR3 reads TGTGCCAGCAGCCCCGCTAGGTTGGGCACAGATACGCAGTATTTT. It specifies CASSPARLGTDTQYF.

This clone was seen just once. The chain couples TRBV5-1 to TRBJ2-1; tentatively, D is TRBD2 (6 bases). Germline values: CDR1 SGHRS, CDR2 YFSETQ. CDR3 length: 17 amino acids. Trimming took 5 bases from V and 1 from J, leaving 19 bases between them. In nucleotides, the CDR3 is TGCGCCAGCAGGAGCGGGCCTCCCACCCTTTCCTACAATGAGCAGTTCTTC. Its translation: CASRSGPPTLSYNEQFF.

The chain couples TRBV11-2 to TRBJ2-2, with TRBD2 matching 10 bases. Germline-derived CDR1 and CDR2 are SGHAT and FQNNGV. The length of the CDR3 is 17 residues. V trimming: 1 base; J trimming: 6 bases; junction bases outside the gene matches: 8. The CDR3, as DNA: TGTGCCAGCAGCTTAGGAGATAGCGGGAGGTTCCCCGGGGAGCTGTTTTTT. Its translation: CASSLGDSGRFPGELFF.

The V call is TRBV2, the J call TRBJ2-3; tentative D call: TRBD2 (5 bases). With 11 bases removed from V and 0 bases from J, the gap between germline ends came to 12 bases. This CDR3 contains 13 residues. Per germline, CDR1 SNHLY and CDR2 FYNNEI. Here the CDR3 DNA reads TGTGCCCGGGGAACCGGCAGCACAGATACGCAGTATTTT. Translated, it gives CARGTGSTDTQYF.